This paragraph reports one T cell receptor (beta chain). The entry originates in a study of T cell responses to AZD1222 COVID-19 vaccine. The protocol was immunoSEQ multiplex PCR, while the TCRdb copy is restricted to in-frame clones and leaves out a portion. Among about 85,000 clones listed, just over 85% were seen once. The sequence was collected from an adult in good health. This sample comprised peripheral blood, obtained on day 0 of AZD1222 vaccination.

Here the CDR3 reads CASSHPLAGANTGELFF. DNA of the CDR3: TGTGCCAGCAGCCATCCGCTAGCGGGGGCGAACACCGGGGAGCTGTTTTTT. The chain has TRBV3-1 (or the pseudogene TRBV3-2) and TRBJ2-2; TRBD2 matches at 10 bases. The CDR3 consists of 17 residues. With 3 bases clipped from V and 0 bases from J, the junction kept 4 bases outside the gene matches. Germline V lookup: CDR1 LGHDT, CDR2 YNNKEL (reference sequence).